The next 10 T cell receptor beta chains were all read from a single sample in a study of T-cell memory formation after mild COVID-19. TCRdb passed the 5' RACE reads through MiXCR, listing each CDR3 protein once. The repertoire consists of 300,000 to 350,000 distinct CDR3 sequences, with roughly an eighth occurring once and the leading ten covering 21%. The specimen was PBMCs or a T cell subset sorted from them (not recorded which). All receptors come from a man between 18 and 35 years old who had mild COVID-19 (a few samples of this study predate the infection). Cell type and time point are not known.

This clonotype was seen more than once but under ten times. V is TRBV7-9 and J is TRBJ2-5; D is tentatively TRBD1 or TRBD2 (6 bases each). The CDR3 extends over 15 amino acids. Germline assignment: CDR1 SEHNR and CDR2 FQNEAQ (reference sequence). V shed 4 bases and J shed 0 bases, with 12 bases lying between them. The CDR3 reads CASSSQRGDQETQYF. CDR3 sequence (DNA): TGTGCCAGCAGCTCCCAAAGGGGGGACCAAGAGACCCAGTACTTC.

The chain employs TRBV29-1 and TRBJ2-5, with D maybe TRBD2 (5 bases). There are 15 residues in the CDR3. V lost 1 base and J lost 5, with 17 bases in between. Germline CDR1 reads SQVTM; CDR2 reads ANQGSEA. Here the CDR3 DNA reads TGCAGCGTTGAAGGTGTCAAGGAGGATGTGGAGACCCAGTACTTC. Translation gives CSVEGVKEDVETQYF.

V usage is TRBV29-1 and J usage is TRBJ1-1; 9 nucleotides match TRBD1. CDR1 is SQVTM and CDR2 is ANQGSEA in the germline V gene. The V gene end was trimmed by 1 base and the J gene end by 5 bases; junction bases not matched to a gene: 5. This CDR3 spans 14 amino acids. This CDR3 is CSVEAWGQGTEAFF. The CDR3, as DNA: TGCAGCGTTGAAGCCTGGGGACAGGGAACTGAAGCTTTCTTT.

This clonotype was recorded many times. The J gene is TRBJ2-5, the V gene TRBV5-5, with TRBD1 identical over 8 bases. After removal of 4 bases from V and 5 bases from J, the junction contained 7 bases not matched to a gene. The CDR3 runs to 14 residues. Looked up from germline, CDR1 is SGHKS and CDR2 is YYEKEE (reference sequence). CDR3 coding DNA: TGTGCCAGCAGCCAGGACAGGGCGTATGAGACCCAGTACTTC. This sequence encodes CASSQDRAYETQYF. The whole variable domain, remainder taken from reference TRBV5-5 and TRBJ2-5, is DAGVTQSPTHLIKTRGQQVTLRCSPISGHKSVSWYQQVLGQGPQFIFQYYEKEERGRGNFPDRFSARQFPNYSSELNVNALLLGDSALYLCASSQDRAYETQYFGPGTRLLVL.

The CDR3 is CASSLALGAVPYEQYF. Here the CDR3 DNA reads TGTGCCAGCAGCTTAGCTCTGGGGGCGGTCCCCTACGAGCAGTACTTC. The rearrangement links TRBV7-6 to TRBJ2-7; the D gene is possibly TRBD1 (6 bases). The CDR3 length is 16 residues. Looked up from germline, CDR1 is SGHVS and CDR2 is FNYEAQ. V was clipped by 0 bases and J by 2 bases, with 14 bases between them.

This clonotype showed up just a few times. The CDR3 protein is CASSGGLAGGDTQYF. CDR3 DNA: TGCGCCAGCAGCGGTGGACTAGCGGGGGGAGATACGCAGTATTTT. The chain links TRBV10-1 to TRBJ2-3, with 14 bases that match TRBD2. Germline trimming cut 6 bases from V and 5 bases from J; bases unmatched to any gene: 4. This CDR3 region has 15 residues. Looked up from germline, CDR1 is WNHNN and CDR2 is SYGVQD (reference sequence).

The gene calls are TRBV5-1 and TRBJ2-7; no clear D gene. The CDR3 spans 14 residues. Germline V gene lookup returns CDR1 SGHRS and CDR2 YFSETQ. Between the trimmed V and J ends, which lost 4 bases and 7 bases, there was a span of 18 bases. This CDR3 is CASSVAPGPLEQYV. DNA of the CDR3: TGCGCCAGCAGCGTGGCTCCAGGACCCTTGGAGCAGTACGTC.

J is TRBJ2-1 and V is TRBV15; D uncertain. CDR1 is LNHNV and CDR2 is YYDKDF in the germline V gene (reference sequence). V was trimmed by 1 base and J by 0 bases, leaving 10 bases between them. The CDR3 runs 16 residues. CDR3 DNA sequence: TGTGCCACCAGCAGAGGGAAAGACCTCTCCTACAATGAGCAGTTCTTC. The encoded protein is CATSRGKDLSYNEQFF.

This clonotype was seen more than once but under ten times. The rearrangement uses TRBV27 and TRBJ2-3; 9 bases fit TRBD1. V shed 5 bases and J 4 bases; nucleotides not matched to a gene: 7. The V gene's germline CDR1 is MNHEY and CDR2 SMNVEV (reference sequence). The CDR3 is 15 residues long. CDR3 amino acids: CASSPLGQGPDTQYF. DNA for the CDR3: TGTGCCAGCAGTCCATTGGGACAGGGCCCAGATACGCAGTATTTT.

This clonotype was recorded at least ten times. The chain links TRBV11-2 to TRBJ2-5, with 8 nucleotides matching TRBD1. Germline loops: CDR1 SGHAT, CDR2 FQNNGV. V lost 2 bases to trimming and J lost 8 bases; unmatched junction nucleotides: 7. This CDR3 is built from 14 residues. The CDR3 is CASSLPTGGRTQYF. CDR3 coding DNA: TGTGCCAGCAGCTTACCTACAGGGGGGAGAACCCAGTACTTC.